Described below is a single T cell receptor beta chain sequence and its context. Unmatched junction bases numbered 5, after V lost 2 bases and J lost 5 bases. Germline CDR1 MNHNS, CDR2 SASEGT. The CDR3 has 15 residues. Original processing methods: For nucleated cells, counts were estimated from reference gene primer amplification. Only in-frame clones appear in the TCRdb table, and some are missing; sequencing was by immunoSEQ multiplex PCR. V and J calls and clone size are copied from that table; D and trimming were computed from the DNA. The repertoire holds about 230,000 clones, with less than 90% as singletons. The data are from a study of blood T cell repertoires in COVID-19.

The gene calls are TRBV6-1 and TRBJ1-2; 10 nucleotides match TRBD1. The sequence was obtained from a woman aged 70-85 years with active or convalescent COVID-19. The sequenced material came from peripheral blood. The CDR3 DNA follows: TGTGCCAGCAGTGAACCGGGACAGGGGAAATATGGCTACACCTTC. This translates into CASSEPGQGKYGYTF.